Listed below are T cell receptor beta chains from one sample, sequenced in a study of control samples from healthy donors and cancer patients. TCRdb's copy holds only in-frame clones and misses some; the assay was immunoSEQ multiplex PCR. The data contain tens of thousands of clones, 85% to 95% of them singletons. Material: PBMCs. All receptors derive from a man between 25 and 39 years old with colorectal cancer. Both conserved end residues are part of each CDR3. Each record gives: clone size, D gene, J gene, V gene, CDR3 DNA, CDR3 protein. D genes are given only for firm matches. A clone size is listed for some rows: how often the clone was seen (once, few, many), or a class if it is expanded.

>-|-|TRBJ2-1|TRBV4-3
TGCGCCAGCAGCCAGGCTACGAACGGAAGGGCTGAGCAGTTCTTC
CASSQATNGRAEQFF
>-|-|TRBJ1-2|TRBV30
TGTGCCTGGAGTGTACGCCACGGGGAAGGCTACACCTTC
CAWSVRHGEGYTF
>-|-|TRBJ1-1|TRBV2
TGTGCCAGCAGAACCAATCCCGGAGCAAAACTTGAAGCTTTCTTT
CASRTNPGAKLEAFF
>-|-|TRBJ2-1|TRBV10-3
TGTGCCATCAATAGGGAAAACTACTACAATGAGCAGTTCTTC
CAINRENYYNEQFF
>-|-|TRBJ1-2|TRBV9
TGTGCCAGCAGGGATACAGGGCACAACTATGGCTACACCTTC
CASRDTGHNYGYTF
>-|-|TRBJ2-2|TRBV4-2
TGTGCCAGCAGCCAAGTGAGCGGGCGGGCGGGGGAGCTGTTTTTT
CASSQVSGRAGELFF
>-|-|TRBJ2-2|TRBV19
TGTGCCAGTAGTGTAGCCCGGCAGGGGGGGTCCGGGGAGCTGTTTTTT
CASSVARQGGSGELFF
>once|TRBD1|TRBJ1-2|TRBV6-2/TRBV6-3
TGTGCCAGCAGTCGTTCCGGGACAGGGATGAATAACTATGGCTACACCTTC
CASSRSGTGMNNYGYTF
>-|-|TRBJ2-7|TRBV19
TGTGCCAGTAGTATCCAGACTAGCTACGAGCAGTACTTC
CASSIQTSYEQYF
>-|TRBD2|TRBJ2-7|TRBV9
TGTGCCAGCAGCGTGGGACTAGCGAATGGGGAGCAGTACTTC
CASSVGLANGEQYF
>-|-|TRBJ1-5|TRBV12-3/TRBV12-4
TGTGCCAGCAGTTATGGTACCAATCAGCCCCAGCATTTT
CASSYGTNQPQHF
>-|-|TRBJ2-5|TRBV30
TGTGCCTGGAGGCAGGGCGCTGAGACCCAGTACTTC
CAWRQGAETQYF
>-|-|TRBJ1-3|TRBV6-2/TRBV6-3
TGTGCCAGCAGTTTAATCGGGACGGATTCTATTTTCTCTGGAAACACCATATATTTT
CASSLIGTDSIFSGNTIYF
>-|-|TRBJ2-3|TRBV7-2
TGTGCCAGCAGCTTTGAGGGTCGGGCTACGCAGTATTTT
CASSFEGRATQYF
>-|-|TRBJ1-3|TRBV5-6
TGTGCCAGCAGCTTGGCCCCGAGGGGCTCTGGAAACACCATATATTTT
CASSLAPRGSGNTIYF
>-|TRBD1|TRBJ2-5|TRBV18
TGTGCCAGCTCAGAATCATCCTACAGGGGGCCGGGAGAGACCCAGTACTTC
CASSESSYRGPGETQYF
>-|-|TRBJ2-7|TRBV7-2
TGTGCCAGCAGCTTAGTCCCCCGGGACTACGAGCAGTACTTC
CASSLVPRDYEQYF
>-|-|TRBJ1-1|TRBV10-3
TGTGCCATCAGTGTGGACAGGAACACTGAAGCTTTCTTT
CAISVDRNTEAFF
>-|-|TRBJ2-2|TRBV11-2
TGTGCCAGCAGCTTAGTAGCTATTCGGGGTAAAACCGGGGAGCTGTTTTTT
CASSLVAIRGKTGELFF
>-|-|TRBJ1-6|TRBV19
TGTGCCAGTAGTATAGCCGGGATCACTTCACCCCTCCACTTT
CASSIAGITSPLHF
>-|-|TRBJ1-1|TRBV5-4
TGTGCCAGCAGCTCGGGTCTGAACACTGAAGCTTTCTTT
CASSSGLNTEAFF
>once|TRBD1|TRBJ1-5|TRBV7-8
TGTGCCAGCAGCCTCTCCCGGACAGGGCAACCAAATCAGCCCCAGCATTTT
CASSLSRTGQPNQPQHF
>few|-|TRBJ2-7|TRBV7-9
TGTGCCAGCAGCCCGGAAGATACCTACGAGCAGTACTTC
CASSPEDTYEQYF
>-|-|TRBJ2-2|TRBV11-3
TGTGCCAGCAGCTTAGCCCGGGGGAACACCGGGGAGCTGTTTTTT
CASSLARGNTGELFF
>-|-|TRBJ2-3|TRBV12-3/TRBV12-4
TGTGCCAGCAGTTTACCAGGGGTAGATACGCAGTATTTT
CASSLPGVDTQYF
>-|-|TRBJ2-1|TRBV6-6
TGTGCCAGCAGTTCCCGGGGCGGGGCATCCTACAATGAGCAGTTCTTC
CASSSRGGASYNEQFF
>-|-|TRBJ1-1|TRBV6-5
TGTGCCAGCAGTTACTCATACAGAAACACTGAAGCTTTCTTT
CASSYSYRNTEAFF
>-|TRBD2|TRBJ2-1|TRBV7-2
TGTGCCAGCAGCCAAAAAAAGGCGGGGGGCCATTACAATGAGCAGTTCTTC
CASSQKKAGGHYNEQFF
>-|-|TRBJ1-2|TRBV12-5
TGTGCTAGTGGTTTGGTACAAACAGGGAACTATGGCTACACCTTC
CASGLVQTGNYGYTF